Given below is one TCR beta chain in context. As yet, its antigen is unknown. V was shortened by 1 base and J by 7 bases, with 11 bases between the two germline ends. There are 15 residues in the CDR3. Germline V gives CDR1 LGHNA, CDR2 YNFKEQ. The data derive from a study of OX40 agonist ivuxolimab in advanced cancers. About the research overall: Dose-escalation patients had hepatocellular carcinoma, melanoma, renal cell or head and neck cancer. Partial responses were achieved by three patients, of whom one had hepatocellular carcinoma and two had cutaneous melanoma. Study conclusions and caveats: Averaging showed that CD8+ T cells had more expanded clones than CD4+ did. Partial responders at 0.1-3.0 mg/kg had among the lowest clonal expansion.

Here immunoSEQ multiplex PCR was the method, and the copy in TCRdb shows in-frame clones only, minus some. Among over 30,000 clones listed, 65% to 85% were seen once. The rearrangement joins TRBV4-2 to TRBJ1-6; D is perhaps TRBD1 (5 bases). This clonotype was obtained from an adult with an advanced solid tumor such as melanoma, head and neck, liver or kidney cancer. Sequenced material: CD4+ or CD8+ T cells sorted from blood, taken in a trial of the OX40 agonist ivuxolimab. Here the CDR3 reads CASSQVTQENSPLHF. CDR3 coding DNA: TGTGCCAGCAGCCAAGTGACACAGGAGAATTCACCCCTCCACTTT.